This T cell receptor beta chain was captured in a study of blood T cells in healthy people across ages. The CDR3 has 17 amino acids. The V and J ends lost 2 bases and 2 bases, in that order; junction bases with no gene match: 11. Germline loops: CDR1 SGHTA, CDR2 FQGNSA. In this sample, this clonotype turned up many times. Alongside a J-beta primer mix, a sample-barcoded 5' primer served in a second PCR lasting about 7 to 12 cycles. Each CDR3 protein gets one entry after TCRdb re-called the 5' RACE reads with MiXCR. The profile shows 1.5 million to 2 million distinct CDR3 sequences, almost 35% of them singletons.

The sample taken for sequencing was blood. The rearrangement uses TRBV7-2 and TRBJ2-5, with TRBD2 matching over 7 bases. The sequence came from a woman in her 30s in good health. CDR3 protein: CASSLRGEGRNQETQYF. The CDR3 nucleotides are TGTGCCAGCAGCTTAAGAGGGGAGGGCCGAAATCAAGAGACCCAGTACTTC.